The following is a T cell receptor (beta chain) sequence with its context. TCR beta was sequenced from blood CD8+ and CD4+ T cells. V was clipped by 4 bases and J by 4 bases, with 7 bases between them. Germline CDR1 MDHEN, CDR2 SYDVKM. This CDR3 comprises 12 residues. The data derive from a study of CD8 T cells in Susac syndrome. An input of about 0.5 to 1 ug of RNA was subjected to reverse transcription using random hexamers. It was immunoSEQ multiplex PCR that amplified TCR beta CDR3 across 54 Vbeta and 13 Jbeta. TCRdb reanalysed the immunoSEQ multiplex PCR reads using MiXCR and keeps one entry per CDR3 protein. The sample lists about 49,000 distinct CDR3 sequences; roughly 93% were seen once.

The source of this sequence is a human donor in good health. The chain joins TRBV28 to TRBJ1-2; D is undetermined. The material sequenced was CD8+ T cells from PBMCs. The CDR3 region has the DNA TGTGCCAGCAGTTCTGCGCGCTATGGCTACACCTTC. This gives the protein CASSSARYGYTF.